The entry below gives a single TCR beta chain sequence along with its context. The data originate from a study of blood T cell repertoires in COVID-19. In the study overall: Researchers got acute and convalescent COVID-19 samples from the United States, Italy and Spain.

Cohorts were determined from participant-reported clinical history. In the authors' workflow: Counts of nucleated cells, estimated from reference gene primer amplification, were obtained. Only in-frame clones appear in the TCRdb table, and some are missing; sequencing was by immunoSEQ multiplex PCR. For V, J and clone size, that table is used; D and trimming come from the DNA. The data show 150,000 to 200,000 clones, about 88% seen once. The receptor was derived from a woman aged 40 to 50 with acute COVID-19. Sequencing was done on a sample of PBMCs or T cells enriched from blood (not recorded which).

The CDR3 region is CASSLRGDNSPLHF. The CDR3 DNA sequence: TGCGCCAGCAGCTTGCGGGGGGATAATTCACCCCTCCACTTT. This rearrangement joins TRBV5-1 to TRBJ1-6; a weak D match, TRBD1 (5 bases). This CDR3 comprises 14 residues. Germline V gene lookup returns CDR1 SGHRS and CDR2 YFSETQ. V was pared by 1 base and J by 5 bases, with 7 bases between.